Below, one TCR beta chain is given with its context. A junction boundary mismatches the germline segment, possibly from a read error. The data are from a study of blood T cell repertoires in COVID-19. Here immunoSEQ multiplex PCR was the method, and the copy in TCRdb shows in-frame clones only, minus some. The data hold about 310,000 clones, with around 85% observed a single time. The CDR3 is 18 amino acids. Germline assignment: CDR1 SSHAT and CDR2 FNYEAQ (reference sequence). This receptor was taken from a woman aged 30 to 39 who had been exposed to COVID-19. The sample consisted of PBMCs or T cells enriched from blood (not recorded which). The chain recombines TRBV7-7 with TRBJ2-2; D may be TRBD2 (6 bases). The CDR3 protein is CASSLGGTQGANTGELFF. Written as DNA, the CDR3 is TGTGCTAGCAGCTTAGGCGGGACCCAGGGAGCGAACACCGGGGAGCTGTTTTTT. The full variable domain, with the rest looked up from reference TRBV7-7 and TRBJ2-2, is GAGVSQSPRYKVTKRGQDVTLRCDPISSHATLYWYQQALGQGPEFLTYFNYEAQPDKSGLPSDRFSAERPEGSISTLTIQRTEQRDSAMYRCASSLGGTQGANTGELFFGEGSRLTVL.